Listed here are 10 T cell receptor beta chains from one sample, sequenced in a study of cytomegalovirus exposure and HLA in healthy donors. Use of 60 Vbeta and 13 Jbeta primers characterized the PCR. The protocol was immunoSEQ multiplex PCR, while the TCRdb copy is restricted to in-frame clones and leaves out a portion. This table has some 100,000 clones, 70% to 80% appearing once. Sequencing was carried out using PBMCs. Every receptor here comes from a female donor in good health and CMV-seropositive.

The J gene is TRBJ2-7, the V gene TRBV6-1; TRBD1 agrees at 10 bases. The ends lost 6 bases at V and 6 bases at J; junction bases unmatched: 11. Germline CDR1 is MNHNS and CDR2 is SASEGT. The CDR3 has 15 amino acids. The CDR3 nucleotides are TGTGCCAGCAGCCAAGCCGGGACAGGGGTAGGCGAGCAGTACTTC. As protein: CASSQAGTGVGEQYF.

The V and J genes are TRBV6-5 and TRBJ1-4; possible D gene TRBD1, 5 bases. This CDR3 is 15 amino acids long. CDR1 is MNHEY, CDR2 SVGAGI, per germline. Trimming removed 5 bases from V and 0 bases from J, with 10 bases in between. This CDR3 is CASSHGGPTNEKLFF. Here the CDR3 DNA reads TGTGCCAGCAGTCACGGGGGACCAACTAATGAAAAACTGTTTTTT.

The rearrangement uses TRBV2 and TRBJ2-5, with D perhaps TRBD1 (7 bases). Near its end, the DNA agrees better with TRBJ2-7, so the J call may be wrong. CDR1 is SNHLY and CDR2 is FYNNEI in the germline V gene. This CDR3 has 15 residues. The CDR3 nucleotides read TGTGCCAGCAGTGGGGGGCAGGGGGGCTTCTACGAGCAGTACTTC. This encodes CASSGGQGGFYEQYF.

In its sample, this clone was seen a few times. This chain links TRBV6-1 with TRBJ2-3, with 8 bases matching TRBD2. The J segment lost 1 base and the V segment lost 2 bases, leaving 5 bases of the junction unmatched. In germline, CDR1 is MNHNS, CDR2 SASEGT. CDR3 size: 16 residues. CDR3 DNA sequence: TGTGCCAGCAGTGAACGGACTAGCTTTGGCACAGATACGCAGTATTTT. Translated: CASSERTSFGTDTQYF.

As concerns this clone: Compared with germline, one end of the junction differs, possibly owing to a read error. The chain recombines TRBV9 with TRBJ2-6, with a possible D match to TRBD1 (5 bases). The CDR3 length is 12 residues. Per germline, CDR1 SGDLS and CDR2 YYNGEE. CDR3 nucleotides: TGTGCCAGCAGCGCTGGGGCCAACGGCCTGACTTTC. This codes for CASSAGANGLTF. Complete variable domain (other parts from reference TRBV9 and TRBJ2-6): DSGVTQTPKHLITATGQRVTLRCSPRSGDLSVYWYQQSLDQGLQFLIQYYNGEERAKGNILERFSAQQFPDLHSELNLSSLELGDSALYFCASSAGANGLTFGAGSRLTVL.

The gene calls are TRBV4-3 and TRBJ2-7; D is perhaps TRBD1 (6 bases). Germline CDR1 LGHNA, CDR2 YSLEER. The CDR3 is made up of 20 amino acids. The V end was cut by 5 bases, the J end by 3 bases, with 32 bases between. CDR3: CASSSPQISGDRDIGYEQYF. In DNA, the CDR3 is TGCGCCAGCAGCTCCCCTCAGATCTCAGGGGATCGGGATATCGGCTACGAGCAGTACTTC.

V is TRBV6-5 and J is TRBJ2-7, with 11 bases lining up with TRBD1. V was pared by 4 bases and J by 6 bases, with 2 bases of the junction left unmatched. Germline V gene sequence: CDR1 MNHEY, CDR2 SVGAGI. This CDR3 has 13 amino acids. Here the CDR3 reads CASSSGQGGEQYF. Here the CDR3 DNA reads TGTGCCAGCAGTTCGGGACAGGGGGGCGAGCAGTACTTC.

This clone was picked up a small number of times. The genes are TRBV4-3 and TRBJ1-1; D possibly corresponds to TRBD1 (5 bases). V lost 5 bases to trimming and J lost 1 base, with 14 bases between them. The CDR3 covers 15 residues. In germline, CDR1 is LGHNA, CDR2 YSLEER. The CDR3 DNA sequence: TGCGCCAGCAGCGCGCTGGGGCGAGGGAACACTGAAGCTTTCTTT. Its translation is CASSALGRGNTEAFF.

This clone was detected only a few times. The chain carries TRBV6-6 and TRBJ1-5; unclear D gene. Trimming shortened V by 0 bases and J by 11 bases, and 14 bases separated the two germline ends. The V gene's germline CDR1 is MNHNY and CDR2 SVGAGI (reference sequence). This CDR3 is built from 14 residues. This CDR3 reads CASSYSTLGSAQHF. Written as DNA, the CDR3 is TGTGCCAGCAGTTACTCGACTCTTGGATCAGCCCAGCATTTT.

V usage is TRBV11-2 and J usage is TRBJ1-1, with no clear D. Germline V gene data show CDR1 as SGHAT and CDR2 as FQNNGV. V gave up 1 base and J gave up 4 bases, with 10 bases separating them. The CDR3 runs 14 residues. This CDR3 is CASSLGPGVTEAFF. The CDR3 coding sequence is TGTGCCAGCAGCTTAGGTCCGGGTGTCACTGAAGCTTTCTTT. Full variable domain (remainder filled in from reference TRBV11-2 and TRBJ1-1): EAGVAQSPRYKIIEKRQSVAFWCNPISGHATLYWYQQILGQGPKLLIQFQNNGVVDDSQLPKDRFSAERLKGVDSTLKIQPAKLEDSAVYLCASSLGPGVTEAFFGQGTRLTVV.